This TCR beta chain was captured in a study of shared clonotypes between healthy human individuals. Only CD45RO-negative cells positively selected for CCR7 counted as naive CD8 cells, so terminally differentiated effector memory CD45RA+ cells were excluded. The germline gives CDR1 SGHNT, CDR2 YYREEE (reference sequence). Between the trimmed V and J ends, which lost 9 bases and 6 bases, there was a span of 19 bases. This CDR3 has 14 amino acids. On this clone itself: The antigen remains unidentified.

The assay ran at deep level. Evenly divided among several immunoSEQ plates was the genomic DNA of each subset. Clones were sequenced by immunoSEQ multiplex PCR, and TCRdb holds only the in-frame ones, with some missing. This sample has approximately 1.9 million clones, with about 93% found just once. General study points: Sorted-subset sequencing was shown by rarefaction to be incomplete despite large depth. Clonotype sharing among donors was thought likely to change with sequencing depth.

This TCR was sampled from a man aged 18 to 35 in good health. Some clones in this sample may be carry-over from other donors' samples. The gene calls are TRBV5-4 and TRBJ2-1; D might be TRBD1 (6 bases). The material sequenced was naive CD8+ T cells from PBMCs. In DNA form, the CDR3 reads TGTGCCACCGACCAGGGGAGCCTAGTCAATGAGCAGTTCTTC. This translates into CATDQGSLVNEQFF. The full variable domain, completed using reference TRBV5-4 and TRBJ2-1, is ETGVTQSPTHLIKTRGQQVTLRCSSQSGHNTVSWYQQALGQGPQFIFQYYREEENGRGNFPPRFSGLQFPNYSSELNVNALELDDSALYLCATDQGSLVNEQFFGPGTRLTVL.